This T cell receptor beta chain was sequenced in a study of blood T cell repertoires in COVID-19. Study background: Samples came from the United States, Italy and Spain, spanning acute and convalescent COVID-19. T cells, B-cell-depleted T cells, or PBMCs provided the cDNA or gDNA that served as material.

CDR1 is SGHNT, CDR2 YENEEA, per germline. The germline V and J ends were trimmed by 4 bases and 3 bases, with 12 bases remaining between them. This CDR3 is 14 amino acids long. Original analysis: Researchers report that nucleated cell counts were estimated from reference gene primer amplification. Clones were read by immunoSEQ multiplex PCR, and TCRdb kept only the in-frame ones, dropping some. The DNA was the basis for D and trimming; V, J and clone size are from that table. The profile shows about 200,000 clones, around 83% of them singletons. Only one count was recorded for this clone. The clonotype comes from an elderly woman with acute or convalescent COVID-19. The chain couples TRBV11-3 to TRBJ1-1; perhaps TRBD1 as D (5 bases). Specimen: peripheral blood. The CDR3 reads CASSSGIADTEAFF. The CDR3 region has the DNA TGTGCCAGCAGCTCAGGGATCGCAGACACTGAAGCTTTCTTT.